Below are 14 T cell receptor beta chains sequenced from a single sample in a study of radiation and T cells in renal cell carcinoma. Specified treatment: 15 Gy SBRT to primary tumor, nephrectomy 4 weeks later. Sequencing used immunoSEQ multiplex PCR; TCRdb keeps in-frame clones, though not all of them. The sample has around 10,000 clones, roughly 60% seen once. The source was tumor tissue, collected from a patient whose treatment included radiotherapy and nephrectomy. The receptor source for this set is a woman between 45 and 65 years old with renal cell carcinoma.

As DNA, the CDR3 is TGTGCCAGCAGCTTATCCCAGTCTGAAGCTTTCTTT. Translation gives CASSLSQSEAFF. The chain combines TRBV7-2 with TRBJ1-1; D is undetermined. Germline CDR1 reads SGHTA; CDR2 reads FQGNSA. This CDR3 has 12 amino acids. V lost 2 bases and J 6 bases, leaving 7 bases between the germline ends.

This rearrangement joins TRBV28 to TRBJ1-1, with D possibly TRBD1 on 6 matching bases. The CDR3 consists of 13 residues. Germline loops: CDR1 MDHEN, CDR2 SYDVKM. V was trimmed by 6 bases and J by 4 bases, leaving 12 bases between them. The CDR3 loop is CASSSQGSTEAFF. The CDR3 nucleotides read TGTGCCAGCAGCTCACAGGGCAGCACTGAAGCTTTCTTT.

The sample holds one count of this clone. In nucleotides, the CDR3 is TGTGCCAGCAGCTTAGAGGGGGGCGCGGAGTCACCCCTCCACTTT. Residues: CASSLEGGAESPLHF. The V call is TRBV7-9, the J call TRBJ1-6; TRBD1 is a possible D gene (6 bases). The CDR3 is made up of 15 amino acids. The V and J ends lost 1 base and 10 bases respectively, with 14 bases between them. Germline lookup yields CDR1 SEHNR and CDR2 FQNEAQ (reference sequence).

This clone appeared once. The gene calls are TRBV27 and TRBJ1-4, with a weak D call TRBD1 (5 bases). Per the germline V gene, CDR1 is MNHEY and CDR2 is SMNVEV (reference sequence). The CDR3 extends over 14 amino acids. V was pared by 6 bases and J by 8 bases, with 16 bases between. The CDR3 DNA follows: TGTGCCAGCAGAAAGGGTCAGGGAGGCGAAAAACTGTTTTTT. Translated, it gives CASRKGQGGEKLFF.

The chain joins TRBV19 to TRBJ2-7; 9 bases align to TRBD1. Germline loops: CDR1 LNHDA, CDR2 SQIVND (reference sequence). This CDR3 comprises 14 residues. V dropped 5 bases and J dropped 4; count of bases not matched to a gene: 6. The DNA for the CDR3 is TGTGCCAGTAGTCCCGGGACAGGGAGATACGAGCAGTACTTC. It yields the protein CASSPGTGRYEQYF.

There are a few counts of this clone. Other DNA variants within this sample encode the same CDR3. V gene TRBV7-2 combines with J gene TRBJ2-7, with 12 bases aligning to TRBD2. Per germline, CDR1 SGHTA and CDR2 FQGNSA. CDR3 length: 14 residues. V shed 7 bases, J shed 4 bases, and the junction held 5 bases outside the gene matches. The CDR3 reads CASTQTSGRYEQYF. The CDR3 coding sequence is TGTGCCAGCACTCAGACTAGCGGGAGATACGAGCAGTACTTC.

The chain couples TRBV5-1 to TRBJ2-7, with D hard to call. V lost 3 bases to trimming and J lost 5 bases, with 9 bases between them. This CDR3 has 12 amino acids. The germline gives CDR1 SGHRS, CDR2 YFSETQ. The CDR3 DNA reads as TGCGCCAGCAGCTGGACGAAGAACGAGCAGTACTTC. It yields the protein CASSWTKNEQYF.

J is TRBJ2-1 and V is TRBV6-4, with 9 positions matching TRBD2. The J segment lost 15 bases and the V segment lost 3 bases, leaving 15 bases of the junction unmatched. Germline V gene data show CDR1 as MRHNA and CDR2 as SNTAGT. The CDR3 sequence is 15 residues long. The CDR3 protein is CASSEGDGAGGRRFF. As DNA, the CDR3 is TGTGCCAGCAGTGAAGGAGATGGAGCGGGGGGCCGGAGGTTCTTC.

The chain combines TRBV4-2 with TRBJ1-1; D gene unclear. Germline V gene sequence: CDR1 LGHNA, CDR2 YNFKEQ. The CDR3 loop spans 13 amino acids. Trimming stripped 5 bases from V and 1 base from J, with 8 bases between. Here the CDR3 DNA reads TGTGCCAGCAGCTTGGGTGAGAACACTGAAGCTTTCTTT. This translates into CASSLGENTEAFF.

V is TRBV12-2 and J is TRBJ1-5. TRBV12-2 is a pseudogene segment. The CDR3 length is 15 residues. The CDR3 is CASRLARGGNQPQHF. The CDR3 nucleotides read TGTGCAAGTCGCTTAGCTAGGGGGGGCAATCAGCCCCAGCATTTT.

The chain has TRBV7-2 and TRBJ1-5, with 9 bases that match TRBD1. CDR3 length: 16 residues. Trimming at V came to 5 bases and at J to 6 bases, leaving 11 bases not matched to a gene. Per the germline V gene, CDR1 is SGHTA and CDR2 is FQGNSA. CDR3 residues: CASSQTGTGYGQPQHF. In nucleotides, the CDR3 is TGTGCCAGCAGCCAGACCGGGACAGGGTACGGTCAGCCCCAGCATTTT.

The rearrangement uses TRBV11-2 and TRBJ1-5, with TRBD1 matching over 7 bases. Germline V gene lookup returns CDR1 SGHAT and CDR2 FQNNGV. V was clipped by 5 bases and J by 0 bases; unmatched bases: 7. The CDR3 contains 16 residues. The CDR3 sequence: CASSQGGAYSNQPQHF. The CDR3 DNA reads TGTGCCAGCAGCCAGGGGGGGGCTTATAGCAATCAGCCCCAGCATTTT. Using reference TRBV11-2 and TRBJ1-5 for the parts outside the CDR3, the full variable domain is EAGVAQSPRYKIIEKRQSVAFWCNPISGHATLYWYQQILGQGPKLLIQFQNNGVVDDSQLPKDRFSAERLKGVDSTLKIQPAKLEDSAVYLCASSQGGAYSNQPQHFGDGTRLSIL.

This clone was found once. The V and J genes are TRBV5-6 and TRBJ2-7; 10 positions agree with TRBD1. This CDR3 has 14 residues. The trim removed 5 bases at V and 3 bases at J, leaving 5 bases unmatched. Germline-derived CDR1 and CDR2 are SGHDT and YYEEEE. CDR3 sequence (DNA): TGTGCCAGCAGGGGGGACAGGGGATACTACGAGCAGTACTTC. Its protein product is CASRGDRGYYEQYF.

CDR3 in DNA: TGTGCCAGCAGCTTGGGGGCTCCTGGGAACACTGAAGCTTTCTTT. It translates to CASSLGAPGNTEAFF. The chain links TRBV5-4 to TRBJ1-1; no firm D call. With 0 bases removed from V and 1 base from J, the gap between germline ends came to 10 bases. This CDR3 comprises 15 residues. Germline CDR1 reads SGHNT; CDR2 reads YYREEE (reference sequence). Filled out from reference TRBV5-4 and TRBJ1-1, the complete variable domain reads ETGVTQSPTHLIKTRGQQVTLRCSSQSGHNTVSWYQQALGQGPQFIFQYYREEENGRGNFPPRFSGLQFPNYSSELNVNALELDDSALYLCASSLGAPGNTEAFFGQGTRLTVV.